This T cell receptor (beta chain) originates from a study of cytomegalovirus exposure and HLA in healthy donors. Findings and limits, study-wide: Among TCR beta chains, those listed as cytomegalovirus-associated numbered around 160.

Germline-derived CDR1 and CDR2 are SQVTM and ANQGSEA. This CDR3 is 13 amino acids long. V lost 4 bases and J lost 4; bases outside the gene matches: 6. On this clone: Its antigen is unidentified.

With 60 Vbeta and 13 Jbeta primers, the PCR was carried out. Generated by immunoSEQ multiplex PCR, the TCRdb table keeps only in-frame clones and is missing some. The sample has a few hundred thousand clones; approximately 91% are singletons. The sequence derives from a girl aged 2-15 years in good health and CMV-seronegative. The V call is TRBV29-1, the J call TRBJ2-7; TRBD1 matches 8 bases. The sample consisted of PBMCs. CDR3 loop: CSVGSGGPYEQYF. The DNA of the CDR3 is TGCAGCGTTGGGTCAGGGGGCCCTTACGAGCAGTACTTC.